The 13 T cell receptor beta chains below come from one sample, sequenced in a study of shared clonotypes between healthy human individuals. The repertoire was sequenced with immunoSEQ multiplex PCR; TCRdb's copy has only in-frame clones and lacks some. Among under 150,000 clones, more than 65% were seen once, and the ten largest hold around 25%. The sequencing input was memory CD8+ T cells sorted from blood. Noted subset: CD45RO+ cells pooled with CCR7-negative TemRA cells. The receptors stem from a woman aged 30 to 39 in good health.

The chain joins TRBV27 to TRBJ1-1; no firm D call. Trimming took 4 bases from V and 0 from J, leaving 12 bases between them. Germline lookup yields CDR1 MNHEY and CDR2 SMNVEV (reference sequence). The CDR3 sequence is 15 residues long. The CDR3 nucleotides are TGTGCCAGCAGTTCCTCGACGGTTCTGAACACTGAAGCTTTCTTT. Encoded protein: CASSSSTVLNTEAFF.

This chain joins TRBV5-1 and TRBJ2-1; maybe TRBD1 (5 bases). CDR3 length: 15 amino acids. V lost 5 bases and J lost 5, with 17 bases in between. Germline-derived CDR1 and CDR2 are SGHRS and YFSETQ. CDR3: CASSQYRSNNNEQFF. For the CDR3, the DNA is TGCGCCAGCAGTCAATACAGGAGCAATAACAATGAGCAGTTCTTC.

The V gene is TRBV4-2, the J gene TRBJ2-6; 8 positions match TRBD1. Germline V lookup: CDR1 LGHNA, CDR2 YNFKEQ. Trimming took 1 base from V and 0 from J; bases not matched to a gene: 8. The CDR3 is 19 amino acids. The CDR3 spells CASSQVRTGLSSGANVLTF. CDR3 DNA sequence: TGTGCCAGCAGCCAAGTTCGGACAGGGCTAAGCTCTGGGGCCAACGTCCTGACTTTC.

This clone was counted only a few times. J is TRBJ2-1 and V is TRBV7-8; D might be TRBD2 (6 bases). The CDR3 loop spans 17 amino acids. CDR1 and CDR2 from the germline V gene are SGHVS and FQNEAQ. The V gene lost 3 bases and the J gene lost 0 bases, with 15 bases spanning the gap. The CDR3 spells CASSLYSGASSYNEQFF. The CDR3 bases are TGTGCCAGCAGCTTGTATAGCGGTGCCAGCTCCTACAATGAGCAGTTCTTC.

The V call is TRBV7-9, the J call TRBJ2-2, with D possibly matching TRBD1 (6 bases). The CDR3 consists of 15 residues. Between the trimmed V and J ends, which lost 5 bases and 9 bases, there was a span of 19 bases. Germline CDR1 SEHNR, CDR2 FQNEAQ (reference sequence). The CDR3 reads CASSPQGAGERELFF. In nucleotides, the CDR3 is TGTGCCAGCAGCCCACAAGGGGCAGGGGAAAGGGAGCTGTTTTTT. The whole variable domain, filled in from reference TRBV7-9 and TRBJ2-2, reads DTGVSQNPRHKITKRGQNVTFRCDPISEHNRLYWYRQTLGQGPEFLTYFQNEAQLEKSRLLSDRFSAERPKGSFSTLEIQRTEQGDSAMYLCASSPQGAGERELFFGEGSRLTVL.

This clone was counted many times. This rearrangement joins TRBV28 to TRBJ2-7; TRBD1 agrees at 8 bases. Per the germline V gene, CDR1 is MDHEN and CDR2 is SYDVKM. Trimming removed 6 bases from V and 6 bases from J; junction bases left unmatched: 4. This CDR3 region has 12 residues. Written as DNA, the CDR3 is TGTGCCAGCAGCCTCGGGACAGGCGAGCAGTACTTC. Its translation is CASSLGTGEQYF. Full variable domain (missing parts from reference TRBV28 and TRBJ2-7): DVKVTQSSRYLVKRTGEKVFLECVQDMDHENMFWYRQDPGLGLRLIYFSYDVKMKEKGDIPEGYSVSREKKERFSLILESASTNQTSMYLCASSLGTGEQYFGPGTRLTVT.

The CDR3 DNA sequence: TGTGCCAGCAGCCCCGCGGGAGGGACAGGGTACCTCTATGGCTACACCTTC. Protein: CASSPAGGTGYLYGYTF. This chain uses TRBV11-2 with TRBJ1-2; 9 bases are a match to TRBD1. The CDR3 extends over 17 amino acids. Germline CDR1 is SGHAT and CDR2 is FQNNGV. Trimming at V came to 5 bases and at J to 4 bases, leaving 14 bases not matched to a gene.

This chain connects TRBV7-2 to TRBJ1-4, with D perhaps TRBD1 (6 bases). Germline assignment: CDR1 SGHTA and CDR2 FQGNSA. Trimming left V 0 bases short and J 8 bases short, with 10 bases between. The CDR3 is made up of 14 amino acids. The chain's CDR3 is CASSLAGAWEKLFF. CDR3 in DNA: TGTGCCAGCAGCTTAGCGGGGGCATGGGAAAAACTGTTTTTT.

The chain employs TRBV7-8 and TRBJ1-5; perhaps TRBD1 as D (6 bases). V was shortened by 4 bases and J by 2 bases, with 21 bases between the two germline ends. The CDR3 runs to 18 residues. In germline, CDR1 is SGHVS, CDR2 FQNEAQ. The CDR3: CASSSLWTEKEGNQPQHF. CDR3 DNA: TGTGCCAGCAGCTCTCTCTGGACAGAGAAAGAAGGCAATCAGCCCCAGCATTTT. Variable domain in full (rest from reference TRBV7-8 and TRBJ1-5): GAGVSQSPRYKVAKRGQDVALRCDPISGHVSLFWYQQALGQGPEFLTYFQNEAQLDKSGLPSDRFFAERPEGSVSTLKIQRTQQEDSAVYLCASSSLWTEKEGNQPQHFGDGTRLSIL.

The J gene is TRBJ2-3, the V gene TRBV7-2; D is ambiguous. The germline CDR1 and CDR2 sequences are SGHTA and FQGNSA. There are 18 residues in the CDR3. V gave up 1 base and J gave up 4 bases, with 21 bases separating them. The CDR3 is CASSLELAWAPDADTQYF. The DNA of the CDR3 is TGTGCCAGCAGCTTAGAGTTGGCTTGGGCGCCGGATGCAGATACGCAGTATTTT.

The chain has TRBV4-1 and TRBJ2-7; 9 bases are a match to TRBD1. CDR1 is MGHRA and CDR2 is YSYEKL in the germline V gene. This CDR3 contains 17 residues. Trimming took 4 bases from V and 8 from J; bases not matched to a gene: 18. The CDR3 DNA follows: TGCGCCAGCAGCCGACATGGGGGACAGGGCACCGCGACCCAGCAGTACTTC. This gives the protein CASSRHGGQGTATQQYF.

The V call is TRBV6-6, the J call TRBJ2-7; TRBD2 might be the D (5 bases). Germline CDR1 MNHNY, CDR2 SVGAGI (reference sequence). Trimming took 8 bases from V and 7 from J, leaving 21 bases between them. The CDR3 sequence is 14 residues long. In DNA, the CDR3 is TGTGCCAGCGGGAGAGGGCCCTCTGGAAGGGAGCAGTACTTC. Residues: CASGRGPSGREQYF.

This clone has just a few counts. One end of the junction varies from germline; a read error may be responsible. The genes are TRBV25-1 and TRBJ2-3; D is possibly TRBD2 (6 bases). The CDR3 is 15 residues long. Per the germline V gene, CDR1 is MGHDK and CDR2 is SYGVNS. The CDR3 nucleotides read TGTGCCAGCGGTGAGAGTAGCGGTAACACAGATACGCAGTATTTT. It translates to CASGESSGNTDTQYF.